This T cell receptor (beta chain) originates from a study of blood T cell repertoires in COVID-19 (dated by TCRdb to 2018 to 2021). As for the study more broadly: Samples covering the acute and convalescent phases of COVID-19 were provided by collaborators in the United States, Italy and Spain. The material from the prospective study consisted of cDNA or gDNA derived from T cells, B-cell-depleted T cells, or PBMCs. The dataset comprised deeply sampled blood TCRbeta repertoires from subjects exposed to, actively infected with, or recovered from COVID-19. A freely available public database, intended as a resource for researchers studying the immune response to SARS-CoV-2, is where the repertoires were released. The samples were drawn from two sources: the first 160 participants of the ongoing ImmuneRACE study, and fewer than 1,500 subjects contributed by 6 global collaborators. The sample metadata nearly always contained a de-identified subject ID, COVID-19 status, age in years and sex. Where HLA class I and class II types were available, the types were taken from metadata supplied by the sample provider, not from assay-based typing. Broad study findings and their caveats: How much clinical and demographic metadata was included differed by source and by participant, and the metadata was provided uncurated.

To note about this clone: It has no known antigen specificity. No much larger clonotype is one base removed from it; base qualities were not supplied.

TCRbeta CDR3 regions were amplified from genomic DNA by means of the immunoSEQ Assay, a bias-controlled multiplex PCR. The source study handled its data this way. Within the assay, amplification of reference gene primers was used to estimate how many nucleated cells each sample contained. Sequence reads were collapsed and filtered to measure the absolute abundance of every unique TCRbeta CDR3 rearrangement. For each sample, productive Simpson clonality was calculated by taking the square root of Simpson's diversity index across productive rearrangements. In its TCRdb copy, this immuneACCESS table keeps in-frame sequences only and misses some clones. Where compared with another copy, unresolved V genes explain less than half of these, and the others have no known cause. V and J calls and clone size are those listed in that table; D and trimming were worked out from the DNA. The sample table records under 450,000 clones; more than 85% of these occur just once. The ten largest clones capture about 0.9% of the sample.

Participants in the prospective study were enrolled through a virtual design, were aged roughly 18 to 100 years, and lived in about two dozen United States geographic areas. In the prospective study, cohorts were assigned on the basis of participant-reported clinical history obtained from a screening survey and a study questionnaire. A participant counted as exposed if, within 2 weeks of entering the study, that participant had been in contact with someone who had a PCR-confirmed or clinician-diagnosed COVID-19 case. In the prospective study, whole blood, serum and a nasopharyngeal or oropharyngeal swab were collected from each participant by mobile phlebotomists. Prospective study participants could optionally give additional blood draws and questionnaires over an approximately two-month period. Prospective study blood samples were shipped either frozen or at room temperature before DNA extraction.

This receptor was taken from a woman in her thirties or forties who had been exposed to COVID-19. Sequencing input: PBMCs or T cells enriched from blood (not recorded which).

The nucleotide sequence is given as TGTGCCAGCAGCAAAGAGAGAGCCCACTCCTACAATGAGCAGTTCTTC. This yields the protein CASSKERAHSYNEQFF. This chain is built from TRBV21-1 and TRBJ2-1; the DNA was not compared with TRBD2, the D call given in the table. TRBV21-1 represents a pseudogene. Spanning cysteine to phenylalanine, the CDR3 consists of 16 amino acids. Just CDR3 DNA is preserved here, 48 bases in frame from base 1.